Each of the 27 T cell receptor beta chains below was sequenced from the same sample in a study of blood T cell repertoires in COVID-19. This table comes from immunoSEQ multiplex PCR, and its TCRdb copy is limited to in-frame clones, with some not included. Altogether around 99,000 clones are present, about 78% being singletons, with the ten largest covering roughly 8.4%. The material sequenced was peripheral blood. These TCRs come from a middle-aged man who had recovered from COVID-19.

The chain joins TRBV9 to TRBJ2-1; 9 bases are shared with TRBD2. V trimming: 0 bases; J trimming: 1 base; junction bases outside the gene matches: 11. The CDR3 extends over 19 amino acids. Germline CDR1 is SGDLS and CDR2 is YYNGEE. In nucleotides, the CDR3 is TGTGCCAGCAGCGTAGCCTCCCAAGGCGGGAGGGGGTCCTACAATGAGCAGTTCTTC. Translation gives CASSVASQGGRGSYNEQFF.

This clone was counted between two and nine times. This chain joins TRBV5-4 and TRBJ2-2; TRBD1 might be the D (6 bases). CDR1 is SGHNT, CDR2 YYREEE, per germline (reference sequence). The CDR3 length is 15 residues. Trimming cost V 4 bases and J 6 bases, with 16 bases left between them. CDR3 nucleotides: TGTGCCAGCAGCCTACAGGGAGTATTGGCCGGGGAGCTGTTTTTT. Its translation: CASSLQGVLAGELFF.

This clone came up a few times. The chain recombines TRBV9 with TRBJ2-1; D is unresolved. V lost 4 bases and J lost 0, with 11 bases in between. The CDR3 covers 15 residues. The germline gives CDR1 SGDLS, CDR2 YYNGEE. CDR3 sequence: CASSPQAGSYNEQFF. The CDR3 DNA is TGTGCCAGCAGCCCTCAGGCTGGCTCCTACAATGAGCAGTTCTTC.

The gene calls are TRBV5-1 and TRBJ2-3; no clear D gene. Per germline, CDR1 SGHRS and CDR2 YFSETQ. The CDR3 consists of 16 residues. V was clipped by 1 base and J by 2 bases, with 14 bases between them. Here the CDR3 DNA reads TGCGCCAGCAGCTTGAGTTTAGGCGGAAACACAGATACGCAGTATTTT. The encoded protein is CASSLSLGGNTDTQYF.

This clone appeared a single time. This chain joins TRBV9 and TRBJ1-3; perhaps TRBD1 as D (6 bases). The CDR3 has 16 residues. Trimming pared 1 base from V and 0 bases from J, leaving 11 bases between. Germline V gives CDR1 SGDLS, CDR2 YYNGEE. Here the CDR3 DNA reads TGTGCCAGCAGCGTAAGGGGGACCAGCTCTGGAAACACCATATATTTT. Protein sequence: CASSVRGTSSGNTIYF. The full variable domain, its missing parts supplied by reference TRBV9 and TRBJ1-3, is DSGVTQTPKHLITATGQRVTLRCSPRSGDLSVYWYQQSLDQGLQFLIQYYNGEERAKGNILERFSAQQFPDLHSELNLSSLELGDSALYFCASSVRGTSSGNTIYFGEGSWLTVV.

This chain uses TRBV15 with TRBJ1-1; possibly TRBD1 for D (6 bases). The V end lost 1 base, the J end lost 4 bases, and 13 bases lay between the germline ends. This CDR3 contains 15 residues. The germline CDR1 and CDR2 sequences are LNHNV and YYDKDF (reference sequence). CDR3 sequence reads: CATSRVSGVPTEAFF. The CDR3 bases are TGTGCCACCAGCAGAGTGTCAGGGGTCCCCACTGAAGCTTTCTTT.

The chain is built from TRBV9 and TRBJ1-6, with TRBD1 matching 10 bases. Looked up from germline, CDR1 is SGDLS and CDR2 is YYNGEE. The CDR3 length is 17 residues. The V and J ends lost 0 bases and 1 base, in that order; junction bases with no gene match: 1. DNA for the CDR3: TGTGCCAGCAGCGTAGGGGACAGGGGTTCCTATAATTCACCCCTCCACTTT. Encoded protein: CASSVGDRGSYNSPLHF.

V and J are TRBV6-1 and TRBJ1-1, with 7 bases aligning to TRBD1. The junction had 5 bases not matched to a gene; V was cut back by 7 bases and J by 0 bases. The CDR3 is 14 residues long. Germline V gene lookup returns CDR1 MNHNS and CDR2 SASEGT. CDR3 DNA: TGTGCCAGCACCACCGACAGGGTGAACACTGAAGCTTTCTTT. This translates into CASTTDRVNTEAFF.

V and J are TRBV4-1 and TRBJ1-2, with 8 bases fitting TRBD1. The CDR3 runs 14 residues. V gave up 6 bases and J gave up 4 bases; unmatched junction bases: 7. Germline lookup yields CDR1 MGHRA and CDR2 YSYEKL. In DNA form, the CDR3 reads TGCGCCAGCAGTTTCGGACAGGGAGGCTATGGCTACACCTTC. Encoded protein: CASSFGQGGYGYTF.

The CDR3 bases are TGCGCCAGCAGTGAGTCGCGACAGCAATATGGCTACACCTTC. It codes for CASSESRQQYGYTF. This chain joins TRBV10-2 and TRBJ1-2, with a tentative D call TRBD1 (5 bases). The germline CDR1 and CDR2 sequences are WSHSY and SAAADI. There are 14 residues in the CDR3. The V gene lost 0 bases and the J gene lost 5 bases, with 10 bases spanning the gap.

V is TRBV7-2 and J is TRBJ2-3, with 12 bases matching TRBD2. V gave up 5 bases and J gave up 6 bases; unmatched junction bases: 6. This CDR3 has 15 residues. Germline assignment: CDR1 SGHTA and CDR2 FQGNSA. CDR3 protein: CASSPTLAGGDTQYF. For the CDR3, the DNA is TGTGCCAGCAGCCCCACTCTAGCGGGAGGGGATACGCAGTATTTT. The full variable domain, rest sourced from reference TRBV7-2 and TRBJ2-3, is GAGVSQSPSNKVTEKGKDVELRCDPISGHTALYWYRQSLGQGLEFLIYFQGNSAPDKSGLPSDRFSAERTGGSVSTLTIQRTQQEDSAVYLCASSPTLAGGDTQYFGPGTRLTVL.

This chain joins TRBV5-1 and TRBJ1-1; a weak D match, TRBD1 (5 bases). Germline assignment: CDR1 SGHRS and CDR2 YFSETQ. Trimming removed 3 bases at V and 7 bases at J, with 10 bases between. There are 12 residues in the CDR3. The CDR3 sequence is CASSWGGVEAFF. Here the CDR3 DNA reads TGCGCCAGCAGCTGGGGGGGAGTTGAAGCTTTCTTT.

The V and J genes are TRBV15 and TRBJ2-2; 7 bases align to TRBD2. J lost 5 bases, V lost 3 bases, and 6 bases had no gene match. CDR3 length: 15 residues. Germline CDR1 is LNHNV and CDR2 is YYDKDF (reference sequence). In nucleotides, the CDR3 is TGTGCCACCAGCAGGGGAGGGGCGAGGACCGGGGAGCTGTTTTTT. Its protein product is CATSRGGARTGELFF.

Here the CDR3 reads CASSGKDRRYEQYF. The CDR3 DNA reads as TGTGCCAGTAGTGGGAAGGACAGACGTTACGAGCAGTACTTC. The rearrangement links TRBV19 to TRBJ2-7, with D possibly TRBD1 on 6 matching bases. This CDR3 region has 14 residues. With 5 bases removed from V and 4 bases from J, the gap between germline ends came to 15 bases. Germline assignment: CDR1 LNHDA and CDR2 SQIVND (reference sequence).

The chain employs TRBV6-5 and TRBJ1-2; D may be TRBD1 (6 bases). Trimming pared 6 bases from V and 8 bases from J, leaving 16 bases between. The CDR3 is 13 residues long. Germline V gene lookup returns CDR1 MNHEY and CDR2 SVGAGI. The CDR3 spells CASSGQSFLGYTF. CDR3 nucleotide sequence: TGTGCCAGCAGCGGACAGAGCTTCCTCGGCTACACCTTC.

V usage is TRBV30 and J usage is TRBJ1-1; D is unclear. Germline lookup yields CDR1 GTSNPN and CDR2 SVGIG (reference sequence). Trimming cost V 7 bases and J 4 bases, with 13 bases left between them. The CDR3 sequence is 12 residues long. The DNA for the CDR3 is TGTGCCTCCTACGGGGAGCGCACTGAAGCTTTCTTT. It translates to CASYGERTEAFF.

The chain is built from TRBV5-6 and TRBJ1-6; D unresolved. Trimming cost V 3 bases and J 4 bases, with 8 bases left between them. CDR3 length equals 14 residues. The V gene's germline CDR1 is SGHDT and CDR2 YYEEEE. CDR3 loop: CASSYGRYNSPLHF. The DNA of the CDR3 is TGTGCCAGCAGCTACGGGAGGTATAATTCACCCCTCCACTTT. The whole variable domain, remainder taken from reference TRBV5-6 and TRBJ1-6, is DAGVTQSPTHLIKTRGQQVTLRCSPKSGHDTVSWYQQALGQGPQFIFQYYEEEERQRGNFPDRFSGHQFPNYSSELNVNALLLGDSALYLCASSYGRYNSPLHFGNGTRLTVT.

CDR3 protein: CATQRVRLDNYGYTF. The CDR3 nucleotides read TGTGCCACCCAACGTGTTAGATTAGATAACTATGGCTACACCTTC. V is TRBV10-3 and J is TRBJ1-2; no reliable D call. The CDR3 length is 15 residues. CDR1 is ENHRY, CDR2 SYGVKD, per germline. V shed 10 bases and J shed 1 base, with 19 bases lying between them.

CDR3 amino acids: CASSLGLAEQETQYF. CDR3 nucleotides: TGTGCCAGCAGCTTGGGACTAGCAGAACAAGAGACCCAGTACTTC. The chain recombines TRBV5-6 with TRBJ2-5, with 7 bases lining up with TRBD2. The V and J ends lost 0 bases and 2 bases, in that order; junction bases with no gene match: 4. The germline V gene encodes CDR1 SGHDT and CDR2 YYEEEE. The CDR3 contains 15 residues.

The J gene is TRBJ2-7, the V gene TRBV28; D gene ambiguous. Germline CDR1 MDHEN, CDR2 SYDVKM. This CDR3 is 14 amino acids long. The V gene lost 3 bases and the J gene lost 3 bases, with 12 bases spanning the gap. The CDR3 is CASSFGRTDYEQYF. CDR3 coding DNA: TGTGCCAGCAGTTTTGGTCGTACAGACTACGAGCAGTACTTC.

The gene calls are TRBV2 and TRBJ1-2, with a tentative D call TRBD1 (5 bases). Germline V gives CDR1 SNHLY, CDR2 FYNNEI. V shed 7 bases and J shed 2 bases, with 11 bases lying between them. This CDR3 region has 13 residues. The CDR3 DNA reads as TGTGCCAGCAAAAGGACACAGAACTATGGCTACACCTTC. Encoded protein: CASKRTQNYGYTF.

This rearrangement joins TRBV3-1 (or the pseudogene TRBV3-2) to TRBJ1-1, with 7 bases identical to TRBD1. CDR3 size: 12 residues. V shed 3 bases and J 8 bases; nucleotides not matched to a gene: 3. CDR1 is LGHDT, CDR2 YNNKEL, per germline (reference sequence). The CDR3 sequence is CASSHGGQEAFF. The CDR3 DNA reads as TGTGCCAGCAGCCATGGGGGACAGGAAGCTTTCTTT.

The V gene is TRBV12-3 or TRBV12-4, the J gene TRBJ2-1, with 7 nucleotides matching TRBD2. The CDR3 consists of 11 residues. J lost 8 bases, V lost 9 bases, and 4 bases had no gene match. In DNA, the CDR3 is TGTGCCAGTGTAGCGGGCTATGAGCAGTTCTTC. Amino acids: CASVAGYEQFF.

This clone was counted between two and nine times. This chain connects TRBV5-5 to TRBJ2-2; 8 bases match TRBD1. There are 18 residues in the CDR3. In germline, CDR1 is SGHKS, CDR2 YYEKEE (reference sequence). Trimming took 3 bases from V and 1 from J; bases not matched to a gene: 11. CDR3 amino acids: CASSWGPDRVENTGELFF. The CDR3 nucleotides read TGTGCCAGCAGCTGGGGCCCGGACAGGGTGGAGAACACCGGGGAGCTGTTTTTT.

This rearrangement joins TRBV6-6 to TRBJ2-7; 7 positions match TRBD1. V gave up 6 bases and J gave up 3 bases; unmatched junction bases: 5. CDR3 length: 13 amino acids. CDR1 is MNHNY, CDR2 SVGAGI, per germline (reference sequence). The CDR3 DNA reads as TGTGCCAGCAGCCGGGGACAGAACTACGAGCAGTACTTC. Translating gives CASSRGQNYEQYF.

This sequence joins TRBV3-1 (or the pseudogene TRBV3-2) and TRBJ2-5, with TRBD2 as a possible D gene (6 bases). V lost 3 bases to trimming and J lost 4 bases, with 9 bases between them. Germline V gene lookup returns CDR1 LGHDT and CDR2 YNNKEL (reference sequence). The CDR3 has 13 residues. The CDR3 nucleotides read TGTGCCAGCAGCCAGATGGGGGGAGAGACCCAGTACTTC. It is translated as CASSQMGGETQYF.

This clone was detected only once. The J gene is TRBJ2-3, the V gene TRBV6-5; perhaps TRBD2 as D (5 bases). The CDR3 totals 14 residues. Germline loops: CDR1 MNHEY, CDR2 SVGAGI. V was trimmed by 2 bases and J by 3 bases, leaving 9 bases between them. The CDR3 bases are TGTGCCAGCAGTTACGGGAGATTAACAGATACGCAGTATTTT. This sequence encodes CASSYGRLTDTQYF.